The 5 T cell receptor beta chains below were found in one sample sequenced in a study of CD8 T cells in ankylosing spondylitis. Findings and caveats of the study: Blood of patients with ankylosing spondylitis appeared to be characterized by a TCR beta motif of several highly homologous variants.

No cognate antigen is known for these TCRs. TCRdb passed the 5' RACE reads through MiXCR, listing each CDR3 protein once. The sample contains approximately 540,000 distinct CDR3 sequences, about an eighth of which appear only once. Specimen: blood, either unsorted or a sorted T cell fraction (not recorded which). Source of these receptors: a male donor with ankylosing spondylitis.

This clonotype has just a few counts. J is TRBJ2-1 and V is TRBV29-1; D gene unclear. This CDR3 comprises 12 residues. V was trimmed by 8 bases and J by 1 base, leaving 9 bases between them. CDR1 SQVTM and CDR2 ANQGSEA come from the germline V gene. The CDR3 DNA follows: TGCAGCTCAACCCGTTCCTACAATGAGCAGTTCTTC. It translates to CSSTRSYNEQFF.

This clonotype has only a few counts. This sequence joins TRBV7-2 and TRBJ2-3, with D maybe TRBD1 (6 bases). Trimming removed 5 bases at V and 5 bases at J, with 20 bases between. Per germline, CDR1 SGHTA and CDR2 FQGNSA. This CDR3 region has 16 residues. The CDR3 bases are TGTGCCAGCAGCCCTCCACCCCAGACAGGCAGAGATACGCAGTATTTT. Translation gives CASSPPPQTGRDTQYF.

This clonotype was found many times. The chain links TRBV5-1 to TRBJ1-3; D is unresolved. CDR3 length: 15 amino acids. The germline gives CDR1 SGHRS, CDR2 YFSETQ. Trimming pared 0 bases from V and 0 bases from J, leaving 7 bases between. The CDR3 DNA follows: TGCGCCAGCAGCTTGGAGGCCAGCTCTGGAAACACCATATATTTT. It is translated as CASSLEASSGNTIYF.

This clonotype has ten or more counts. V and J are TRBV18 and TRBJ2-1; D is perhaps TRBD1 (6 bases). CDR1 is KGHSH and CDR2 is LQKENI in the germline V gene. The CDR3 sequence is 14 residues long. V lost 2 bases to trimming and J lost 5 bases, with 10 bases between them. The CDR3 loop is CASSPGGWNNEQFF. For the CDR3, the DNA is TGTGCCAGCTCACCAGGGGGCTGGAACAATGAGCAGTTCTTC.

A few counts support this clonotype. The chain links TRBV20-1 to TRBJ1-3, with D unresolved. Deletions cut 6 bases from V and 0 bases from J, with 9 bases between. The CDR3 is 13 residues long. Germline assignment: CDR1 DFQATT and CDR2 SNEGSKA (reference sequence). In DNA form, the CDR3 reads TGCAGTGCCAACAACAGCTCTGGAAACACCATATATTTT. Amino acid sequence: CSANNSSGNTIYF.